This T cell receptor beta chain was sequenced for a study of blood T cell repertoires in COVID-19. On the study more broadly: Sources were T cells, B-cell-depleted T cells, or PBMCs; the material itself was cDNA or gDNA.

The age range of participants was about 18 to 100 years, with residence in about two dozen US areas. Germline V gene data show CDR1 as SGHTA and CDR2 as FQGNSA. V was clipped by 1 base and J by 0 bases, with 9 bases between them. The CDR3 extends over 15 amino acids. Per the study methods: Reference gene primers were amplified, and this amplification served to estimate nucleated cell counts. Some clones are missing from TCRdb's copy, which holds only in-frame ones; the method was immunoSEQ multiplex PCR. The D gene and trimming were derived from the DNA, and the V and J assignments and clone size from that table. In the table there are approximately 140,000 clones, over 80% of which are singletons.

The chain joins TRBV7-2 to TRBJ1-2; D possibly corresponds to TRBD1 (5 bases). The TCR originated in a woman in her fifties or sixties who had been exposed to COVID-19. The specimen was PBMCs or T cells enriched from blood (not recorded which). The CDR3 DNA reads as TGTGCCAGCAGCTTAGGTTCAGGGTCTAACTATGGCTACACCTTC. Encoded protein: CASSLGSGSNYGYTF.